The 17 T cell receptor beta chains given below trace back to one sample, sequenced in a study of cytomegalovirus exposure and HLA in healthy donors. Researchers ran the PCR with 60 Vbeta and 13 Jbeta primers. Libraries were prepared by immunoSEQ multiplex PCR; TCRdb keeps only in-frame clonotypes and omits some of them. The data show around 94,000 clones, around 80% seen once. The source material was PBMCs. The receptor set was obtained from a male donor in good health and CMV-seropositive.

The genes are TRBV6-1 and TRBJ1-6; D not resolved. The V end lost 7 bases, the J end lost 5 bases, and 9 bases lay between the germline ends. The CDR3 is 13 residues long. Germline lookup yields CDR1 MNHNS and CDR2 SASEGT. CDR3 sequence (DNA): TGTGCCAGCACCCAGGTAGATAATTCACCCCTCCACTTT. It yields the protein CASTQVDNSPLHF.

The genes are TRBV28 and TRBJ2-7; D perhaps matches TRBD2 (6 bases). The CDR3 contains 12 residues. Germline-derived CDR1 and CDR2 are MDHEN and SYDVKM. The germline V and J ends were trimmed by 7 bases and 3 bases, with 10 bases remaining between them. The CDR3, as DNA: TGTGCCAGCAAGGGAGGCCACTACGAGCAGTACTTC. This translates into CASKGGHYEQYF.

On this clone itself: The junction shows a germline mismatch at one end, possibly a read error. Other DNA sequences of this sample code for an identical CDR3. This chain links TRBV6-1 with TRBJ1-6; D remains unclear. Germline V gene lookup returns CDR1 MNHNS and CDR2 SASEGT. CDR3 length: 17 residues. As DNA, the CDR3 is TGTGCCAGCAGTGAACCTATATTCGCGGCCTATAATTCGCCCCTCCACTTT. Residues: CASSEPIFAAYNSPLHF.

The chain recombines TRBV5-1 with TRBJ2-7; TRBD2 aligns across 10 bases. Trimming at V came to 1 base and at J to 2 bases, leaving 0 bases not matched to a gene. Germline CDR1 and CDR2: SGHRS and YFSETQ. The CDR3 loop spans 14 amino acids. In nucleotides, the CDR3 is TGCGCCAGCAGCTTGACTAGCGGGGCCTACGAGCAGTACTTC. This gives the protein CASSLTSGAYEQYF.

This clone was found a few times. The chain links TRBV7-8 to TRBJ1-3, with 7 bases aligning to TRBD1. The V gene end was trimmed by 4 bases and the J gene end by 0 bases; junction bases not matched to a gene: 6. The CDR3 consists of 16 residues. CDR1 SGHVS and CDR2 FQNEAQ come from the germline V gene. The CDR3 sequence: CASSSSTGLSGNTIYF. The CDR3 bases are TGTGCCAGCAGCTCCTCGACAGGGCTCTCTGGAAACACCATATATTTT.

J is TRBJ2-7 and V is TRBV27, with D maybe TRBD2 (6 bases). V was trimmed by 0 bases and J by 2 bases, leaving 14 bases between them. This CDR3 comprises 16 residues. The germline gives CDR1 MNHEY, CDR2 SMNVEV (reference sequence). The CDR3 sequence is CASSLSTGGVAYEQYF. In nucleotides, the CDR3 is TGTGCCAGCAGTTTATCGACGGGCGGGGTCGCCTACGAGCAGTACTTC.

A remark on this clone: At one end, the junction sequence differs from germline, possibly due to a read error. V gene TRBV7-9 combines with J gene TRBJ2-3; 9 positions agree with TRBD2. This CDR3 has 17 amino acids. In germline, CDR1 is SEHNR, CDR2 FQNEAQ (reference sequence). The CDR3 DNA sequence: TGTGCCAGCACCTTAACCCCTCTAGCGGGACACACAGATACGCAGTATTTT. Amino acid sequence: CASTLTPLAGHTDTQYF.

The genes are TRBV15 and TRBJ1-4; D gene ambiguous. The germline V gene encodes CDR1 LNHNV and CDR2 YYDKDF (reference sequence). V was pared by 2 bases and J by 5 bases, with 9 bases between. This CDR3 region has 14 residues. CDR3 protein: CATSRLSLNEKLFF. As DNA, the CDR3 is TGTGCCACCAGCAGACTATCCCTGAATGAAAAACTGTTTTTT.

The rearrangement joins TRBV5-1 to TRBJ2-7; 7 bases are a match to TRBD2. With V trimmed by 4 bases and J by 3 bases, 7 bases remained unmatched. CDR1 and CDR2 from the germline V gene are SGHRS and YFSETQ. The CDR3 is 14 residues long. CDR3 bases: TGCGCCAGCAGCAGGGCGGGAGCGGGCTACGAGCAGTACTTC. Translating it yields CASSRAGAGYEQYF.

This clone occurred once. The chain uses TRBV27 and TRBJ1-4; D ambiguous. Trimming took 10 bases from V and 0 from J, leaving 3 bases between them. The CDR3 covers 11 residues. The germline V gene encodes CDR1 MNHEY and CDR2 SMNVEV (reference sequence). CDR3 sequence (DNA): TGTGCCACAGCAACTAATGAAAAACTGTTTTTT. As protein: CATATNEKLFF.

This CDR3 reads CASRSGGTSNIQYF. CDR3 sequence (DNA): TGTGCCAGCCGAAGCGGGGGGACCAGCAACATTCAGTACTTC. The chain combines TRBV5-4 with TRBJ2-4, with 9 bases identical to TRBD2. V shed 7 bases and J 7 bases; nucleotides not matched to a gene: 9. The CDR3 loop spans 14 amino acids. CDR1 and CDR2 from the germline V gene are SGHNT and YYREEE (reference sequence).

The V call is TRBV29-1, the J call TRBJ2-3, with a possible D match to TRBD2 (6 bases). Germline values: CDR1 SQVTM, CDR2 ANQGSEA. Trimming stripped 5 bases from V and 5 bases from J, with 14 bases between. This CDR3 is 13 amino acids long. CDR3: CSVITGEIDTQYF. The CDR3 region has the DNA TGCAGCGTTATTACGGGGGAGATAGATACGCAGTATTTT.

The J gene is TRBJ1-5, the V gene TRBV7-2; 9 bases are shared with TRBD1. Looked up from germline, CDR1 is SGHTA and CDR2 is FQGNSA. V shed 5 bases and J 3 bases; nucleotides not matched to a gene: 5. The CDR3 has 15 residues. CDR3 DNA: TGTGCCAGCAGCAAACAGGGGGCCATCAATCAGCCCCAGCATTTT. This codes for CASSKQGAINQPQHF.

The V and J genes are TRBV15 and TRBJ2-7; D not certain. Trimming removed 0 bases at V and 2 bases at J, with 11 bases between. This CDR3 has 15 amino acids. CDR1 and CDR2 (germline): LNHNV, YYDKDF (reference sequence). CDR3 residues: CATSRDLDTTYEQYF. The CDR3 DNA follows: TGTGCCACCAGCAGAGATTTAGACACGACCTACGAGCAGTACTTC.

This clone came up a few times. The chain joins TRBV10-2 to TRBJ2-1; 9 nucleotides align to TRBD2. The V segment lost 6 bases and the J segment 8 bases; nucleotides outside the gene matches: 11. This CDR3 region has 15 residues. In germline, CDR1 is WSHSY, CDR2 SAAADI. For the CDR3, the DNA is TGCGCCAGCAGCCTAGAAATGACTAGCGGCTATGAGCAGTTCTTC. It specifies CASSLEMTSGYEQFF.

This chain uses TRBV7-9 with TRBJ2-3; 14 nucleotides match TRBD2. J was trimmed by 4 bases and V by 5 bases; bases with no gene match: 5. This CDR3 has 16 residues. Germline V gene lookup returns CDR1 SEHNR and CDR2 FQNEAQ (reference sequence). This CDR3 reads CASSTGLAGGSDTQYF. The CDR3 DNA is TGTGCCAGCAGCACTGGACTAGCGGGGGGATCAGATACGCAGTATTTT.

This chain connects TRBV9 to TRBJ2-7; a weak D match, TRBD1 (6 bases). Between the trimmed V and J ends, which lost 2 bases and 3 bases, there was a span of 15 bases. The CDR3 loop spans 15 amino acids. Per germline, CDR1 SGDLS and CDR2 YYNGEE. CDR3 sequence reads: CASSVGQHAYYEQYF. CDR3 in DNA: TGTGCCAGCAGCGTCGGACAGCACGCTTACTACGAGCAGTACTTC.